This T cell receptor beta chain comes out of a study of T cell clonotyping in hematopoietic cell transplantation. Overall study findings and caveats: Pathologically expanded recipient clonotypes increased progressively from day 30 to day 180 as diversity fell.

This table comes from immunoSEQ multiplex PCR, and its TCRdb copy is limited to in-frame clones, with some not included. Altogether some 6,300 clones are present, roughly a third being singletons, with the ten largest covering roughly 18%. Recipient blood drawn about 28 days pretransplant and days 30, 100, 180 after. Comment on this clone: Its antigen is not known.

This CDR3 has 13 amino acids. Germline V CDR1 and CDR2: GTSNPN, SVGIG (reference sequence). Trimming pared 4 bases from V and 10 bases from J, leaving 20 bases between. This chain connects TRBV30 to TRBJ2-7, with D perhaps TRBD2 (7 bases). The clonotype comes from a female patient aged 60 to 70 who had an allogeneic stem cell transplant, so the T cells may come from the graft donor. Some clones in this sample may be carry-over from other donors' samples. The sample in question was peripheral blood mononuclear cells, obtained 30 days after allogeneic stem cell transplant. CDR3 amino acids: CAWTRGAVDEQYF. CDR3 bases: TGTGCCTGGACCCGGGGGGCCGTTGATGAACAGTACTTC.